These 12 T cell receptor beta chains were sequenced from one sample in a study of cytotoxic CD8 clonotypes in ibrutinib-treated CLL. Measured with immunoSEQ multiplex PCR; TCRdb has only the in-frame clones, and not every one. The table has around 76,000 clones, around four fifths seen once. Specimen: PBMCs, collected after 24 months of ibrutinib treatment. Source of these receptors: a human donor with chronic lymphocytic leukemia.

This chain joins TRBV19 and TRBJ1-4; D uncertain. The germline V and J ends were trimmed by 1 base and 4 bases, with 10 bases remaining between them. Germline values: CDR1 LNHDA, CDR2 SQIVND (reference sequence). The CDR3 loop spans 15 amino acids. The CDR3 nucleotides read TGTGCCAGTAGTATAGGGAGCACCTTTAATGAAAAACTGTTTTTT. It codes for CASSIGSTFNEKLFF.

The V and J genes are TRBV5-1 and TRBJ2-5; possibly TRBD2 for D (5 bases). Deletions cut 4 bases from V and 0 bases from J, with 7 bases between. Germline V gene lookup returns CDR1 SGHRS and CDR2 YFSETQ. CDR3 length equals 13 residues. DNA for the CDR3: TGCGCCAGCAGCCAGGACTACCAAGAGACCCAGTACTTC. Translated, it gives CASSQDYQETQYF.

This clone showed up just a few times. The chain carries TRBV7-2 and TRBJ2-2, with 8 nucleotides matching TRBD2. Trimming cost V 2 bases and J 4 bases; bases outside gene matches: 6. CDR1 is SGHTA, CDR2 FQGNSA, per germline. CDR3 length equals 16 residues. This CDR3 reads CASSLPTGRATGELFF. As DNA, the CDR3 is TGTGCCAGCAGCTTACCCACCGGGAGGGCCACCGGGGAGCTGTTTTTT.

This chain connects TRBV7-2 to TRBJ2-1; D is uncertain. V shed 5 bases and J shed 10 bases, with 15 bases lying between them. Germline V CDR1 and CDR2: SGHTA, FQGNSA. This CDR3 region has 13 residues. This CDR3 is CASSGYMESEQFF. The CDR3 region has the DNA TGTGCCAGCAGCGGGTACATGGAGAGCGAGCAGTTCTTC.

V and J are TRBV30 and TRBJ2-1; no definite D call. The CDR3 is 11 residues long. V lost 3 bases, J lost 9 bases, and 9 bases lay in between. Per germline, CDR1 GTSNPN and CDR2 SVGIG (reference sequence). CDR3: CAWRVIGEQFF. DNA of the CDR3: TGTGCCTGGAGAGTCATCGGTGAGCAGTTCTTC.

This clone came up once. The genes are TRBV7-9 and TRBJ2-1; 7 bases line up with TRBD1. Per germline, CDR1 SEHNR and CDR2 FQNEAQ (reference sequence). V was clipped by 2 bases and J by 4 bases; unmatched bases: 5. This CDR3 contains 15 residues. CDR3 loop: CASSLWGTAYNEQFF. In DNA, the CDR3 is TGTGCCAGCAGCTTATGGGGGACAGCTTACAATGAGCAGTTCTTC.

CDR3 in amino acids: CASKTGGSYEQYF. The CDR3 nucleotides are TGTGCCAGCAAAACAGGGGGCTCCTACGAGCAGTACTTC. This chain links TRBV28 with TRBJ2-7; 8 bases are shared with TRBD1. The J segment lost 0 bases and the V segment lost 7 bases, leaving 2 bases of the junction unmatched. Germline V CDR1 and CDR2: MDHEN, SYDVKM. The CDR3 is 13 residues long.

This clone was counted only a few times. Other DNA sequences in this specimen translate into the identical CDR3. The chain employs TRBV25-1 and TRBJ2-5; 12 bases agree with TRBD1. In germline, CDR1 is MGHDK, CDR2 SYGVNS. This CDR3 has 15 residues. V dropped 5 bases and J dropped 5; count of bases not matched to a gene: 6. CDR3 amino acids: CASSPPGTGGETQYF. In DNA form, the CDR3 reads TGTGCCAGCAGTCCCCCCGGGACAGGGGGCGAGACCCAGTACTTC. Filled out from reference TRBV25-1 and TRBJ2-5, the complete variable domain reads EADIYQTPRYLVIGTGKKITLECSQTMGHDKMYWYQQDPGMELHLIHYSYGVNSTEKGDLSSESTVSRIRTEHFPLTLESARPSHTSQYLCASSPPGTGGETQYFGPGTRLLVL.

This clone occurred once. The V call is TRBV14, the J call TRBJ2-5; D gene ambiguous. Trimming took 2 bases from V and 7 from J, leaving 11 bases between them. The CDR3 runs to 13 residues. Germline values: CDR1 SGHDN, CDR2 FVKESK. The CDR3 is CASSQRDWGTQYF. CDR3 nucleotide sequence: TGTGCCAGCAGCCAAAGGGATTGGGGGACCCAGTACTTC. Based on the CDR3 plus reference TRBV14 and TRBJ2-5, the full variable domain is EAGVTQFPSHSVIEKGQTVTLRCDPISGHDNLYWYRRVMGKEIKFLLHFVKESKQDESGMPNNRFLAERTGGTYSTLKVQPAELEDSGVYFCASSQRDWGTQYFGPGTRLLVL.

The chain is built from TRBV7-3 and TRBJ2-3, with D unclear. Germline V gene sequence: CDR1 SGHTA, CDR2 FQGTGA. The CDR3 is made up of 15 amino acids. Trimming pared 2 bases from V and 2 bases from J, leaving 11 bases between. CDR3 sequence: CASSLGGLYTDTQYF. The CDR3 nucleotides read TGTGCCAGCAGCTTAGGCGGCCTATACACAGATACGCAGTATTTT.

The chain employs TRBV14 and TRBJ1-1; D unclear. The CDR3 length is 12 residues. Germline CDR1 is SGHDN and CDR2 is FVKESK. The V end was cut by 3 bases, the J end by 11 bases, with 13 bases between. CDR3 residues: CASSHRGPEAFF. In nucleotides, the CDR3 is TGTGCCAGCAGCCACAGAGGTCCCGAGGCTTTCTTT.

The V call is TRBV5-1, the J call TRBJ2-1; D could derive from TRBD1 or TRBD2 (5 bases each). Per germline, CDR1 SGHRS and CDR2 YFSETQ. The V and J ends lost 3 bases and 2 bases respectively, with 12 bases between them. The CDR3 loop spans 15 amino acids. CDR3 sequence (DNA): TGCGCCAGCAGCTCCAGTGGGACGACCTACAATGAGCAGTTCTTC. Its protein product is CASSSSGTTYNEQFF.